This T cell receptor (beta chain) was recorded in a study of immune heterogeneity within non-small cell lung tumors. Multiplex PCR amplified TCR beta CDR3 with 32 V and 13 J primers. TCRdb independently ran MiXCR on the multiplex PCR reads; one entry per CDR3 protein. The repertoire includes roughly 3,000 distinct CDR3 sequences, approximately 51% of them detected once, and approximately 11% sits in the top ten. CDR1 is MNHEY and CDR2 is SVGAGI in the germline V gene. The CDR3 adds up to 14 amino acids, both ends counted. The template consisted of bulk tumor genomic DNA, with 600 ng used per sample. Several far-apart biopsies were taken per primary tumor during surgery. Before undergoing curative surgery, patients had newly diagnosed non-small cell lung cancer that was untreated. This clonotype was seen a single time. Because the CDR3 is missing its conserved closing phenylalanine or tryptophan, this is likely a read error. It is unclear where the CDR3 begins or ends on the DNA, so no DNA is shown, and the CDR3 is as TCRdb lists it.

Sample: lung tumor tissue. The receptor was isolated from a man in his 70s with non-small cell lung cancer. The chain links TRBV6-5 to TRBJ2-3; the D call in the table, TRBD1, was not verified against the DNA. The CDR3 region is CASSFSWGEQYFGP.